This passage covers 4 T cell receptor beta chains from one sample sequenced in a study of T cell responses to AZD1222 COVID-19 vaccine. Libraries were prepared by immunoSEQ multiplex PCR; TCRdb keeps only in-frame clonotypes and omits some of them. The table includes 120,000 to 150,000 clones, approximately 89% detected once. Here the sequenced sample was peripheral blood, taken on day 0 of AZD1222 vaccination. The receptors originated from an adult in good health.

The V and J genes are TRBV6-5 and TRBJ2-1, with a possible D match to TRBD2 (6 bases). CDR3 size: 15 residues. V dropped 6 bases and J dropped 2 bases, with 14 bases sitting between them. Germline CDR1 is MNHEY and CDR2 is SVGAGI. The CDR3 loop is CASRTLAVPYNEQFF. In DNA form, the CDR3 reads TGTGCCAGCAGGACCTTAGCGGTTCCCTACAATGAGCAGTTCTTC.

V usage is TRBV7-2 and J usage is TRBJ1-4; 10 bases line up with TRBD1. The CDR3 covers 15 residues. Trimming removed 5 bases from V and 8 bases from J; junction bases left unmatched: 8. Germline V gives CDR1 SGHTA, CDR2 FQGNSA. The CDR3 coding sequence is TGTGCCAGCAGCCAGGGGGACAGGGGAGGCGAAAAACTGTTTTTT. Protein: CASSQGDRGGEKLFF.

V gene TRBV5-8 combines with J gene TRBJ2-5, with D possibly called TRBD1 or TRBD2 (6 bases each). Per the germline V gene, CDR1 is SGHTS and CDR2 is YDEGEE. V gave up 4 bases and J gave up 5 bases, with 12 bases separating them. The CDR3 is 13 residues long. The CDR3 sequence is CASSPRGRETQYF. CDR3 nucleotides: TGTGCCAGCAGCCCGAGGGGGAGGGAGACCCAGTACTTC.

This clone was picked up a small number of times. This chain uses TRBV7-2 with TRBJ1-1; 8 bases map to TRBD1. CDR3 size: 15 residues. With 5 bases clipped from V and 6 bases from J, the junction kept 11 bases outside the gene matches. In germline, CDR1 is SGHTA, CDR2 FQGNSA. CDR3 nucleotide sequence: TGTGCCAGCAGCCCAACAACAGGGGGAGGACCTGAAGCTTTCTTT. Amino acid sequence: CASSPTTGGGPEAFF.